This TCR beta chain is drawn from a study of cytomegalovirus exposure and HLA in healthy donors. Study-wide findings and caveats: Evidence from a later analysis indicated that most CMV-associated TCR beta chains looked HLA-restricted. CMV antigen specificity was confirmed in vitro for a few CMV-associated chains. CMV serostatus stood as the only immune exposure information on hand. The authors excluded some V segments, including TRBV6-2 and TRBV6-3, as indistinguishable.

Looked up from germline, CDR1 is ENHRY and CDR2 is SYGVKD. Trimming removed 6 bases from V and 7 bases from J; junction bases left unmatched: 6. The CDR3 runs 13 residues. Notes on this clone: The target antigen is unknown.

PCR used 60 Vbeta primers and 13 Jbeta primers. Sequencing was performed with immunoSEQ multiplex PCR; in TCRdb, only in-frame clones are kept and a portion is missing. The sample contains under 150,000 clones, approximately 85% of which appear only once. Sequenced material: PBMCs. This TCR came from a boy between 10 and 17 years old in good health and CMV-seronegative. The chain links TRBV10-3 to TRBJ1-3; 7 positions match TRBD1. The CDR3 is CAISTGESNTIYF. The CDR3 DNA is TGTGCCATCAGCACAGGGGAAAGTAACACCATATATTTT.